What follows are 19 T cell receptor beta chains derived from one specimen sequenced in a study of CD8 T cells in ankylosing spondylitis. General study points: A motif in TCR beta, a set of roughly 8 highly homologous variants, appeared characteristic of ankylosing spondylitis blood.

TCRdb recomputed calls from the 5' RACE reads with MiXCR, one row per CDR3 protein. In the table there are a few hundred thousand distinct CDR3 sequences, roughly 18% of which are singletons. Their recognized antigens are unknown. Material: blood, either unsorted or a sorted T cell fraction (not recorded which). These receptors came from a male donor with ankylosing spondylitis.

This clonotype has only a few counts. The V and J genes are TRBV15 and TRBJ2-4; D possibly uses TRBD1 or TRBD2 (7 bases each). The CDR3 is 17 residues long. Per the germline V gene, CDR1 is LNHNV and CDR2 is YYDKDF (reference sequence). V dropped 1 base and J dropped 9 bases, with 22 bases sitting between them. CDR3 DNA sequence: TGTGCCACCAGCAGAGCGAAACACTCAGGGGGGGGCACCATTCAGTACTTC. Protein product: CATSRAKHSGGGTIQYF.

CDR3 residues: CASRVAGTRYEQYF. The CDR3 DNA reads as TGTGCCAGCAGAGTAGCGGGAACAAGGTACGAGCAGTACTTC. The chain has TRBV6-1 and TRBJ2-7; 8 bases match TRBD2. The germline gives CDR1 MNHNS, CDR2 SASEGT. This CDR3 comprises 14 residues. V shed 6 bases, J shed 4 bases, and the junction held 8 bases outside the gene matches.

This rearrangement joins TRBV5-6 to TRBJ1-4, with 7 bases lining up with TRBD1. With V trimmed by 0 bases and J by 6 bases, 2 bases remained unmatched. There are 14 residues in the CDR3. Per the germline V gene, CDR1 is SGHDT and CDR2 is YYEEEE. CDR3 residues: CASSLAQGDEKLFF. The CDR3 DNA reads as TGTGCCAGCAGCTTGGCCCAGGGGGATGAAAAACTGTTTTTT.

This clonotype was detected a few times. This chain links TRBV20-1 with TRBJ1-3; D unresolved. Trimming took off 0 bases at V and 1 base at J, with 4 bases between the two ends. Germline V gene data show CDR1 as DFQATT and CDR2 as SNEGSKA (reference sequence). The CDR3 spans 13 residues. The CDR3 is CSAREGSGNTIYF. CDR3 coding DNA: TGCAGTGCTAGAGAAGGGTCTGGAAACACCATATATTTT.

This chain joins TRBV10-3 and TRBJ1-2; a possible D gene is TRBD1 (5 bases). The length of the CDR3 is 15 residues. Germline CDR1 ENHRY, CDR2 SYGVKD. Trimming removed 2 bases from V and 7 bases from J, with 17 bases in between. The CDR3 protein is CAISEVYLGGGGYTF. The CDR3 DNA reads TGTGCCATCAGTGAGGTTTACCTTGGGGGTGGTGGCTACACCTTC.

This clonotype has a handful of counts. The chain recombines TRBV6-1 with TRBJ1-4; D gene ambiguous. Trimming stripped 4 bases from V and 4 bases from J, with 16 bases between. In germline, CDR1 is MNHNS, CDR2 SASEGT. CDR3 size: 16 residues. The CDR3 protein is CASSVHSPGFNEKLFF. For the CDR3, the DNA is TGTGCCAGCAGTGTCCACTCTCCGGGCTTTAATGAAAAACTGTTTTTT.

This clonotype showed up just a few times. V usage is TRBV5-1 and J usage is TRBJ2-1, with TRBD2 identical over 10 bases. This CDR3 has 18 residues. V lost 5 bases and J lost 5; bases outside the gene matches: 16. Germline V gene lookup returns CDR1 SGHRS and CDR2 YFSETQ. The CDR3 loop reads CASSFSSGGARKDNEQFF. The CDR3 coding sequence is TGCGCCAGCAGTTTTTCTAGCGGGGGCGCTCGAAAAGACAATGAGCAGTTCTTC.

Only a few counts were recorded for this clonotype. The CDR3 is CASSLSQGSYEQYF. The CDR3 region has the DNA TGCGCCAGCAGCTTAAGTCAGGGGAGCTACGAGCAGTACTTC. The chain links TRBV5-1 to TRBJ2-7, with D possibly being TRBD1 (6 bases). Per the germline V gene, CDR1 is SGHRS and CDR2 is YFSETQ. The germline V and J ends were trimmed by 2 bases and 3 bases, with 12 bases remaining between them. The CDR3 has 14 residues. Together with reference TRBV5-1 and TRBJ2-7, the CDR3 gives the full variable domain: KAGVTQTPRYLIKTRGQQVTLSCSPISGHRSVSWYQQTPGQGLQFLFEYFSETQRNKGNFPGRFSGRQFSNSRSEMNVSTLELGDSALYLCASSLSQGSYEQYFGPGTRLTVT.

The chain recombines TRBV19 with TRBJ1-5; D call uncertain. The germline V gene has CDR1 LNHDA and CDR2 SQIVND (reference sequence). V shed 6 bases and J shed 6 bases, with 18 bases lying between them. The CDR3 contains 15 residues. The CDR3: CASRILSATGQPQHF. The CDR3, as DNA: TGTGCCAGTAGAATCCTTTCGGCAACTGGTCAGCCCCAGCATTTT.

This clonotype has a handful of counts. This chain uses TRBV3-1 with TRBJ2-7, with D possibly called TRBD1 or TRBD2 (5 bases each). Trimming took off 0 bases at V and 3 bases at J, with 12 bases between the two ends. The CDR3 extends over 15 amino acids. From germline, CDR1 is LGHDT and CDR2 YNNKEL (reference sequence). This CDR3 reads CASSQDRDRHYEQYF. CDR3 DNA sequence: TGTGCCAGCAGCCAAGACCGGGACCGTCACTACGAGCAGTACTTC.

This clonotype was seen repeatedly, ten times or more. The V call is TRBV27, the J call TRBJ2-2; D remains ambiguous. The V and J ends lost 1 base and 6 bases respectively, with 9 bases between them. The germline gives CDR1 MNHEY, CDR2 SMNVEV (reference sequence). This CDR3 has 14 amino acids. In nucleotides, the CDR3 is TGTGCCAGCAGTTTATTCAACGGCGCCGGGGAGCTGTTTTTT. Translating gives CASSLFNGAGELFF.

There are a few counts of this clonotype. The chain recombines TRBV20-1 with TRBJ1-2; D is ambiguous. The CDR3 extends over 15 amino acids. Deletions cut 0 bases from V and 6 bases from J, with 17 bases between. Germline CDR1 DFQATT, CDR2 SNEGSKA (reference sequence). Here the CDR3 DNA reads TGCAGTGCTAGAGATATCCGCTCGCGCGGCGATGGCTACACCTTC. Translated, it gives CSARDIRSRGDGYTF.

CDR3 nucleotide sequence: TGTGCCAGCAGTATTCGGGTCCACTCCTACGAGCAGTACTTC. This sequence encodes CASSIRVHSYEQYF. V usage is TRBV12-3 or TRBV12-4 and J usage is TRBJ2-7; D is uncertain. The ends were cut back, 5 bases at V and 0 bases at J, with 11 bases in the middle. This CDR3 contains 14 residues.

The chain is built from TRBV5-1 and TRBJ1-2; possibly TRBD1 for D (6 bases). CDR1 is SGHRS and CDR2 is YFSETQ in the germline V gene. CDR3 length equals 12 residues. The V end was cut by 4 bases, the J end by 7 bases, with 11 bases between. The CDR3 DNA is TGCGCCAGCAGCGACACAGGGAGTGGCTACACCTTC. Translation: CASSDTGSGYTF.

This clonotype was seen only a few times. The chain uses TRBV7-9 and TRBJ1-4, with 9 bases identical to TRBD1. V was clipped by 3 bases and J by 7 bases; unmatched bases: 3. CDR1 SEHNR and CDR2 FQNEAQ come from the germline V gene (reference sequence). This CDR3 comprises 14 residues. CDR3 protein: CASSFGTGSEKLFF. CDR3 bases: TGTGCCAGCAGCTTTGGGACAGGGAGTGAAAAACTGTTTTTT.

This clonotype was found a few times. The V and J genes are TRBV3-1 and TRBJ1-1; D remains ambiguous. There are 14 residues in the CDR3. Deletions cut 1 base from V and 13 bases from J, with 19 bases between. Per germline, CDR1 LGHDT and CDR2 YNNKEL (reference sequence). The CDR3 region is CASSQGSGASSVFF. CDR3 in DNA: TGTGCCAGCAGCCAAGGTTCTGGTGCCAGTTCCGTTTTCTTT.

The chain recombines TRBV7-9 with TRBJ1-2; weak D call: TRBD1 (6 bases). V was trimmed by 2 bases and J by 8 bases, leaving 21 bases between them. Germline CDR1 SEHNR, CDR2 FQNEAQ (reference sequence). The CDR3 contains 16 residues. The DNA for the CDR3 is TGTGCCAGCAGCTTACTGGGCCCGACAGGACTGAAGGGCTACACCTTC. Protein product: CASSLLGPTGLKGYTF.

This clonotype was seen only a few times. The chain carries TRBV19 and TRBJ1-5; possibly TRBD1 for D (5 bases). The V end was cut by 8 bases, the J end by 3 bases, with 11 bases between. The CDR3 is 13 amino acids. CDR1 is LNHDA, CDR2 SQIVND, per germline (reference sequence). This chain's CDR3 is CASQGDYNQPQHF. CDR3 nucleotides: TGTGCCAGTCAAGGGGACTACAATCAGCCCCAGCATTTT.

The chain couples TRBV5-1 to TRBJ2-1; D is ambiguous. CDR3 size: 15 residues. From germline, CDR1 is SGHRS and CDR2 YFSETQ. With 4 bases removed from V and 5 bases from J, the gap between germline ends came to 16 bases. DNA for the CDR3: TGCGCCAGCAGCCTTGCGCCTCTGGTCGACAATGAGCAGTTCTTC. As protein: CASSLAPLVDNEQFF.